The source of this TCR beta chain is a study of cytomegalovirus exposure and HLA in healthy donors (dated by TCRdb to 2016 to 2017). Regarding the complete study: An earlier analysis of more than 550 of the donors reported around 280 Gb of sequence data and 100 million to 120 million unique TCR beta sequences obtained from around 180 million T cells. Roughly 290 gigabases of sequencing data and roughly 80 million unique TCR sequences made up an early release that covered over 550 HLA-typed donors. Of the roughly 400 genotyped donors, less than 90% were placed in the genetic ancestry cluster associated with self-reported Caucasian donors. The aim of the study was to test whether cataloging public T cell receptors could identify signatures of past pathogen exposure. The study used immunosequencing to profile the T cell repertoires of approximately 690 subjects and linked those repertoires to cytomegalovirus serostatus. In addition to the first cohort of around 670 subjects, a separate validation cohort of under 150 different subjects was used. To predict cytomegalovirus infection status, the study combined high-throughput TCR immunosequencing, statistical association of individual TCRs with disease status, and machine learning. A later analysis re-analyzed previously published TCR beta repertoires from 650 to 800 donors and added high-resolution HLA genotyping to study TCR occurrence patterns. In the later analysis, no new phenotypic data were used to find candidate immune exposures; instead, reliance was placed on TCR beta sequences and their occurrence across donors. An earlier analysis of about 600 of the donors used high-throughput TCR beta sequencing to judge whether each TCR beta V gene segment behaved as functional or pseudogenic. Donor age, sex, ethnicity and CMV serostatus were compiled alongside the repertoire data. A later genetic analysis used genome-wide SNP genotypes for about three fifths of the 666 donors, treating that subset as a discovery cohort. All discovery cohort repertoires had been generated on a single sequencing platform. Both class I and class II loci were covered by HLA typing, at four-digit resolution. The number of typed donors differed by locus: roughly 620-640 for A, B, C, DRB1 and DQB1; 500 to 550 for DQA1; roughly 600 for DPA1; and about 450 for DPB1. Four or five DR-DQ haplotypes were handled as single units for association and clustering, since linkage in the cohort was strong. On average, approximately 250,000 unique TCR beta nucleotide sequences were sequenced per donor among some 430 genotyped donors of the cohort, with around 19% of those sequences being non-productive.

The method was the immunoSEQ multiplex PCR assay. A mixture of 60 forward primers for TCR Vbeta segments and 13 reverse primers for TCR Jbeta segments was used in the multiplex PCR. The CDR3 region of rearranged TCR beta genes was amplified from genomic DNA with a multiplex PCR assay. The Illumina HiSeq System was used to sequence the amplified TCR beta libraries as 87-base-pair reads. On the authors' methods: Across the 666 repertoires, a later analysis counted approximately 83 million unique TCR beta chains, around 11 million of which were shared by at least two donors. Raw reads were error-corrected and collapsed into unique sequences with a nearest-neighbor algorithm that merged closely related sequences to remove PCR and sequencing errors. V, D and J gene segments were assigned by aligning CDR3 sequences to IMGT reference sequences. For a sequence to be retained, a match of at least six nucleotides was required to both a V gene segment and a J gene segment. Rearrangements were called productive when the CDR3 lacked stop codons and stayed in frame with V and J; all others were non-productive. Following IMGT convention, CDR3 was defined as the stretch from the second conserved V-encoded cysteine up to the conserved J-encoded phenylalanine. Sequences without an unambiguous match to a single V gene segment were excluded from the earlier analysis of 450 to 750 of the donors. An earlier analysis of just under 600 of the donors called V segments functional above 56.7% productive rearrangements and segregating when the between-donor standard deviation exceeded 5%. A statistical classification framework was developed to diagnose cytomegalovirus status using the catalog of TCR beta chain sequences. In a later analysis, V and J genes were assigned by comparing TCR nucleotide sequences against IMGT/GENE-DB human TR gene sequences. A later analysis assigned CDR3 sequences and most-parsimonious VDJ recombination scenarios with the TCRdist pipeline. In a later analysis, each TCR beta chain was defined by its CDR3 amino acid sequence together with its V-gene family, and reads without a unique V-gene family were excluded. As a way to deal with suspected cross-contamination and a sequencing artifact, a later analysis dropped over 550 nucleotide sequences that were highly shared and had low generation probability. In a later analysis, a clonal expansion index was calculated for each public chain from normalized within-repertoire ranks of inferred template counts. A later analysis computed generation probabilities with a VDJ recombination model fitted to out-of-frame rearrangements, and checked the results against IGoR. In a later analysis, hypergeometric tests were used to score TCR-TCR, TCR-HLA and TCR-CMV co-occurrence, with a repertoire-size bias correction applied to TCR pairs. To estimate false discovery rates, a later analysis permuted the HLA or CMV assignments 20 times. In a later analysis, co-occurring TCRs were grouped using DBSCAN, with TCRdist sequence similarity added in when clustering inside HLA-allele-positive subsets. Repertoires with fewer than 30,000 or more than 120,000 public chains, plus five repertoires with anomalous nucleotide sharing, were excluded from co-occurrence clustering. TCRdb retrieved this table from immuneACCESS and kept in-frame rearrangements only. Not all clones are present; in checked studies, unresolved V genes account for under half, and no reason is known for the remainder. D and trimming come from the DNA, and the V and J calls and clone size come from that table. This sample is represented by roughly 100,000 clones; 70% to 80% of them were singletons. The top ten constitute 2.6% of the sample.

This clone turned up a few times. Its antigen specificity is not known. There are no base qualities to consult, and no much larger clone falls within one base. The cohort consisted of more than 650 healthy bone marrow donors. At the time of sampling, every cohort member was nominally healthy, though immune exposures that went unrecorded were likely present. The donor tested CMV seropositive, placing the donor among the roughly 300 seropositive members of the cohort. Each donor provided a peripheral blood sample, and peripheral blood mononuclear cells were used for TCR beta sequencing. The Qiagen DNeasy Blood Extraction Kit was used to extract genomic DNA from the blood cell samples. The research as a whole found: An earlier analysis of roughly 570 of the donors showed that most TCR beta V segments appeared in productive rearrangements either about 90% or about 30% of the time, which broadly matched IMGT annotations. When HLA alleles, especially DR and DQ, strongly co-occurred, attributing TCR associations to individual alleles was difficult. Most CMV-associated TCR beta chains appeared to be HLA-restricted in a later analysis, and the HLA associations seemed to be driven largely by CMV exposure. A later analysis found that HLA-associated TCR beta chains were more clonally expanded and had lower generation probabilities than equally common non-associated chains. The classifier was reported to diagnose cytomegalovirus status with high specificity and sensitivity in both the original cohort and the validation cohort. A later genetic analysis reported fewer N-insertions in productive TCRs among donors in an Asian-associated ancestry cluster than the roughly 620-donor mean. The authors suggested that the approach could potentially be generalized to other disease states and immunological phenotypes. The 87-base-pair reads could not distinguish some IMGT-functional V segments, including TRBV6-2 and TRBV6-3, so those segments were excluded. At a false discovery rate of 0.05, a later analysis linked around 17,000 TCR beta sequences to specific HLA alleles. CMV serostatus was the only immune exposure information available for the cohort. Because counts were too low, roughly 18 rarely observed V segments, including chromosome 9 orphons, were left out of the earlier analysis of over 550 of the donors. Sequencing depth was assumed to be roughly uniform across donors in the presence/absence analyses, though that assumption may not hold. Three of the identified cytomegalovirus-associated TCR beta chains were confirmed in vitro to be specific for cytomegalovirus antigens. Most TCR sequences were observed very rarely across donors, whereas some public TCRs were present in many individuals. Correlated functional status among segregating V segments might be attributable to linkage disequilibrium, but an unknown experimental factor could not be ruled out. Because HLA typing was unavailable for some donors at each locus, only the typed subset was used in association tests. In a later genetic analysis, a missense DCLRE1C variant was associated with V-gene and J-gene trimming of TCR beta chains, and the association was replicated in an independent cohort. In a later analysis, the rate of TCR association differed among HLA loci, with DRB1 alleles having the most associated TCRs and HLA-C alleles having the fewest. A further reported finding was that TCR beta sequences accurately predicted the HLA-A and HLA-B alleles for most subjects in the first cohort. Several of the top co-occurrence clusters appeared to be linked to parvovirus B19, influenza, CMV and Epstein-Barr virus, according to a later analysis. The sequencing pipeline was judged likely to have produced a cluster of highly shared sequence variants as a technical artifact. A total of 150 to 200 TCR beta chains were listed by the study as associated with cytomegalovirus. This cohort had only TCR beta chains sequenced, and the lack of alpha or paired-chain data limited which features could be detected.

Relative to germline, V is 6 bases shorter and J is 5 bases shorter, with 11 bases between their ends. The CDR3 measures 13 amino acids from cysteine to phenylalanine. Just the 39-base CDR3 DNA is kept, in frame starting at base 1. The germline V gene gives CDR1 as MDHEN and CDR2 as SYDVKM. In this chain, TRBV28 is recombined with TRBJ1-5; perhaps TRBD1 is the D gene, with 6 bases matching. The specimen sequenced was PBMCs. The receptor was derived from a man between 45 and 60 years old in good health and CMV-seropositive. The DNA is as follows: TGTGCCAGCAGAGGGGGGGAGTATCAGCCCCAGCATTTT. Protein translation: CASRGGEYQPQHF.